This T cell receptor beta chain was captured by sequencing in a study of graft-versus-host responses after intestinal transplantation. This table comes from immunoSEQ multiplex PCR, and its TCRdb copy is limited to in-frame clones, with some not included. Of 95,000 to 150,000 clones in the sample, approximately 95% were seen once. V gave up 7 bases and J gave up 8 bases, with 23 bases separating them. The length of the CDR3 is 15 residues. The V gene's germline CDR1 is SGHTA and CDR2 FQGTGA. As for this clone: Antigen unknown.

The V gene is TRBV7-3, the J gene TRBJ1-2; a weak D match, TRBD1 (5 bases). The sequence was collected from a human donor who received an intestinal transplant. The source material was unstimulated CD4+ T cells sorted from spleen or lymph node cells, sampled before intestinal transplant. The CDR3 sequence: CASIVTHQGPGGYTF. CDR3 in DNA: TGTGCCAGCATCGTTACCCATCAGGGCCCGGGCGGCTACACCTTC. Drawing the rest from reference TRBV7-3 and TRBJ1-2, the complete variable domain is GAGVSQTPSNKVTEKGKYVELRCDPISGHTALYWYRQSLGQGPEFLIYFQGTGAADDSGLPNDRFFAVRPEGSVSTLKIQRTERGDSAVYLCASIVTHQGPGGYTFGSGTRLTVV.